This T cell receptor beta chain was recorded in a study of T cells in Graves' hyperthyroidism and ophthalmopathy. Across the whole study: The initial diagnosis was the point when peripheral blood was collected, ahead of any treatment.

This CDR3 has 12 amino acids. Trimming cost V 8 bases and J 6 bases; bases outside gene matches: 4. Germline CDR1 is MDHEN and CDR2 is SYDVKM. Amplified TCR beta CDR3 regions derived from RNA transcripts. In the first-round RT-PCR of the TCR CDR3, the HTBI primer set was used. TCRdb redid the calling of the multiplex PCR reads with MiXCR, one entry per CDR3 protein. The sample holds under 300,000 distinct CDR3 sequences, about an eighth seen once. Each patient was aged 18 to 65 and had newly diagnosed hyperthyroidism of under 2 months' duration. Exclusion of patients followed from uncontrolled infection, other autoimmune disease, pregnancy or lactation. The table lists this clonotype with many counts.

The V call is TRBV28, the J call TRBJ1-5; 7 positions match TRBD1. Sequenced: blood. The receptor was isolated from a woman in her twenties or thirties with Graves' hyperthyroidism that later progressed to Graves' ophthalmopathy. The CDR3 is CASGQEVQPQHF. The CDR3 coding sequence is TGTGCCAGCGGACAGGAGGTTCAGCCCCAGCATTTT.